This TCR beta chain was documented in a study of radiotherapy plus CTLA-4 blockade in lung cancer. Study overall: An objective response was seen in 18% of patients, and disease control in less than 35%. General study points: Early clone dynamics of blood T cells, plus interferon-beta, reportedly predicted response best. In blood, TCR clones derived from the tumor expanded after radiotherapy plus ipilimumab.

Ipilimumab-mediated CTLA-4 blockade plus focal radiation was given to patients having chemo-refractory metastatic non-small-cell lung cancer. TCRdb's copy holds only in-frame clones and misses some; the assay was immunoSEQ multiplex PCR. The table lists 75,000 to 100,000 clones, 75% to 85% of them singletons, with 3% to 4% in the top ten. Germline assignment: CDR1 SNHLY and CDR2 FYNNEI. V gave up 5 bases and J gave up 4 bases, with 9 bases separating them. The CDR3 is made up of 14 amino acids. This clone has only a few counts. The antigen remains unidentified. This receptor was obtained from a human donor with non-small cell lung cancer who had a partial response to radiotherapy plus ipilimumab. The chain couples TRBV2 to TRBJ2-6; D is possibly TRBD1 (5 bases). The sample consisted of peripheral blood, taken from a patient treated with radiotherapy plus ipilimumab. The CDR3 DNA reads as TGTGCCAGCAGTAGGGGTTCGGGGGCCAACGTCCTGACTTTC. This encodes CASSRGSGANVLTF.